This T cell receptor (beta chain) appears in the sequencing data of a study of OX40 agonist ivuxolimab in advanced cancers. Study-wide background: Dose-escalation cases comprised hepatocellular carcinoma, melanoma, renal cell or head and neck cancer. Eligibility admitted prior anti-PD-1, anti-PD-L1 or anti-CTLA-4 therapy; around 41% had some. Three dose-escalation patients had partial responses: one with hepatocellular carcinoma and two with cutaneous melanoma.

Patients had blood sampled at baseline and again on cycle 4 day 1 and cycle 7 day 1. Germline CDR1 SGHRS, CDR2 YFSETQ. This CDR3 has 14 residues. Trimming removed 2 bases from V and 3 bases from J, with 12 bases in between. Measured with immunoSEQ multiplex PCR; TCRdb has only the in-frame clones, and not every one. The sample consists of 45,000 to 55,000 clones, 70% to 90% of them appearing once. Specimen: CD4+ or CD8+ T cells sorted from blood, collected in a trial of the OX40 agonist ivuxolimab. The V call is TRBV5-1, the J call TRBJ2-7; D is perhaps TRBD2 (5 bases). This TCR came from an adult with an advanced solid tumor such as melanoma, head and neck, liver or kidney cancer. This chain's CDR3 is CASSFSSGLYEQYF. CDR3 in DNA: TGCGCCAGCAGCTTCAGCAGCGGACTCTACGAGCAGTACTTC.